What follows describes a single T cell receptor beta chain. This table comes from immunoSEQ multiplex PCR, and its TCRdb copy is limited to in-frame clones, with some not included. The repertoire consists of about 310,000 clones, with 89% occurring once and the leading ten covering 9.5%. The data were obtained in a study of blood T cell repertoires in COVID-19. On the study more broadly: Researchers got acute and convalescent COVID-19 samples from the United States, Italy and Spain.

Recovered status applied to Cohort 3 donors who had two consecutive negative PCRs. It also applied to those with clearance or with symptom resolution. Trimming shortened V by 2 bases and J by 1 base, and 9 bases separated the two germline ends. CDR1 is SQVTM and CDR2 is ANQGSEA in the germline V gene. This CDR3 comprises 13 residues. V usage is TRBV29-1 and J usage is TRBJ2-7; TRBD2 is a possible D gene (6 bases). Sequencing used PBMCs or T cells enriched from blood (not recorded which). The receptor was derived from a woman aged 35 to 49 who had recovered from COVID-19. CDR3 amino acids: CSVEPGGSYEQYF. The CDR3 DNA follows: TGCAGCGTTGAACCCGGGGGATCCTACGAGCAGTACTTC.